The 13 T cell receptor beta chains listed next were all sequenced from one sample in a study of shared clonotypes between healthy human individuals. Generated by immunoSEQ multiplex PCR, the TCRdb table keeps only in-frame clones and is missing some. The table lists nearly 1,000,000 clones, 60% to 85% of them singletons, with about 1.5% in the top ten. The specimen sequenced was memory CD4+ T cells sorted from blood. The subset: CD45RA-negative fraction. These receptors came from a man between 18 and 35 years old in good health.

The CDR3: CATRETSGFGNEQFF. The CDR3 DNA sequence: TGTGCCACAAGAGAGACTAGCGGATTTGGAAATGAGCAGTTCTTC. The chain couples TRBV7-2 to TRBJ2-1; 9 bases match TRBD2. V trimming: 10 bases; J trimming: 7 bases; junction bases outside the gene matches: 14. This CDR3 comprises 15 residues. Germline V gene sequence: CDR1 SGHTA, CDR2 FQGNSA.

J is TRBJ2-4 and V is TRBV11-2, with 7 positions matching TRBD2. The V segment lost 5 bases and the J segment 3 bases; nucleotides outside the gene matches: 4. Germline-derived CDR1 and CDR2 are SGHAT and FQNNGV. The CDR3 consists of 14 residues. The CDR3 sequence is CASSASGIKNIQYF. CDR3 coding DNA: TGTGCCAGCAGCGCTAGCGGAATCAAAAACATTCAGTACTTC. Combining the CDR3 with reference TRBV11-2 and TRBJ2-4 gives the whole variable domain EAGVAQSPRYKIIEKRQSVAFWCNPISGHATLYWYQQILGQGPKLLIQFQNNGVVDDSQLPKDRFSAERLKGVDSTLKIQPAKLEDSAVYLCASSASGIKNIQYFGAGTRLSVL.

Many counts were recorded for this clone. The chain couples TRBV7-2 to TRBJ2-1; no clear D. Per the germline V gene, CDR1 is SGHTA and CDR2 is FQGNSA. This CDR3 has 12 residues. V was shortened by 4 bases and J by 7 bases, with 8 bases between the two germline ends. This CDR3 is CASSSSRNEQFF. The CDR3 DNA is TGTGCCAGCAGCTCCTCTCGTAATGAGCAGTTCTTC.

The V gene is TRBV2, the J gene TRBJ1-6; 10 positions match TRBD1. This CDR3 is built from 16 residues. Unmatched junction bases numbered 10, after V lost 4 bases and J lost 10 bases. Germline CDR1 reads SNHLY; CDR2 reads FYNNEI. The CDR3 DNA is TGTGCCAGCAGTGGCCGAAGGGACAGGGGTAACTCACCCCTCCACTTT. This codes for CASSGRRDRGNSPLHF.

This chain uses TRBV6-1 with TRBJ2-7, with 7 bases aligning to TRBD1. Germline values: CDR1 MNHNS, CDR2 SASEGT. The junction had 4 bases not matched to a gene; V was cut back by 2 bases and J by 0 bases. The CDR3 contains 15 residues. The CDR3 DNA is TGTGCCAGCAGTGAACCGGGGACAGTCTCCTACGAGCAGTACTTC. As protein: CASSEPGTVSYEQYF.

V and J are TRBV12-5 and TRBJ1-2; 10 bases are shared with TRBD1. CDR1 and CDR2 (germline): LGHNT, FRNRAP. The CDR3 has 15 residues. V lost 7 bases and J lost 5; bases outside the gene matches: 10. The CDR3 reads CASALDRGASYGYTF. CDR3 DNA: TGTGCTAGTGCCCTGGACAGGGGGGCCTCATATGGCTACACCTTC.

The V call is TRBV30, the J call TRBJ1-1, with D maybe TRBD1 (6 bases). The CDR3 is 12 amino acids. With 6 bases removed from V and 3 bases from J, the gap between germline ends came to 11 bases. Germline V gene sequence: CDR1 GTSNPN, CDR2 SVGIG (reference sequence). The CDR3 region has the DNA TGTGCCTGCAACAGGGTGGACACTGAAGCTTTCTTT. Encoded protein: CACNRVDTEAFF.

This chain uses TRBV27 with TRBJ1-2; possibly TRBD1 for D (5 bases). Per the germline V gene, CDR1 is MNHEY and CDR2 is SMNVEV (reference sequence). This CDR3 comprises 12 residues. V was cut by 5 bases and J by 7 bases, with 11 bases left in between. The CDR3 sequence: CASSTRGFGYTF. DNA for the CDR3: TGTGCCAGCAGTACTAGGGGTTTTGGCTACACCTTC.

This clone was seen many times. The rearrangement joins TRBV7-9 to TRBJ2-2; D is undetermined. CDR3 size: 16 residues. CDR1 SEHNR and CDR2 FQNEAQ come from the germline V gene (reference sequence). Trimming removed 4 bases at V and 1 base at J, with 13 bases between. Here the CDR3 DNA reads TGTGCCAGCAGCTCCGTAAGGGCAAAGAACACCGGGGAGCTGTTTTTT. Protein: CASSSVRAKNTGELFF. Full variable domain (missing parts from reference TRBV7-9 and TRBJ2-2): DTGVSQNPRHKITKRGQNVTFRCDPISEHNRLYWYRQTLGQGPEFLTYFQNEAQLEKSRLLSDRFSAERPKGSFSTLEIQRTEQGDSAMYLCASSSVRAKNTGELFFGEGSRLTVL.

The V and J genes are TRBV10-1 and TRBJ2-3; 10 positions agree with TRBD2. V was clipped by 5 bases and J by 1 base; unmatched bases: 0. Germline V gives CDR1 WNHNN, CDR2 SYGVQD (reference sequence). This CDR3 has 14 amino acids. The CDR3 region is CASSSGRGTDTQYF. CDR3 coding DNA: TGCGCCAGCAGTAGCGGGAGGGGCACAGATACGCAGTATTTT.

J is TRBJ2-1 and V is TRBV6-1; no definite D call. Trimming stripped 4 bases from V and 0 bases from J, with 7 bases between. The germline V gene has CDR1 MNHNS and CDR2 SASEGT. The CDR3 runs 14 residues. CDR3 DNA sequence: TGTGCCAGCAGTGTGCAGAGCTCCTACAATGAGCAGTTCTTC. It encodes CASSVQSSYNEQFF.

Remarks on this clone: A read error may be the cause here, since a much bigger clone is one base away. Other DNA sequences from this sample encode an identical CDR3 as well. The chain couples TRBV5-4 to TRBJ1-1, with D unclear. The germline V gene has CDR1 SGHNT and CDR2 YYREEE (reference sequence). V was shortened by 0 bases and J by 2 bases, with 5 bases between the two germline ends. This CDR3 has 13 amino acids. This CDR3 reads CASSLEGNTEAFF. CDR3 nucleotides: TGTGCCAGCAGCTTGGAGGGTAACACTGAAGCTTTCTTT.

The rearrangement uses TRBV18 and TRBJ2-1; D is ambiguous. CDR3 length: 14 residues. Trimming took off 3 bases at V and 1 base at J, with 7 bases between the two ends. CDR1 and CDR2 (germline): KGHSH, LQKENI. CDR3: CASSPYGSYNEQFF. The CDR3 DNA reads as TGTGCCAGCTCACCGTACGGTTCCTACAATGAGCAGTTCTTC.